This is a list of T cell receptor beta chains from one sample in a study of technical replicates of blood from several donors. The assay was immunoSEQ multiplex PCR, and TCRdb's table has in-frame clones only and misses some. The repertoire includes tens of thousands of clones, 95% of them detected once, and over 0.25% sits in the top ten. The sequencing sample was made of T cells isolated from PBMCs. The receptor source for this set is a human donor in good health. The CDR3 runs from the conserved cysteine through the conserved F or W. Fields, in order: V gene, J gene, CDR3 protein.

v_gene: TRBV11-2; j_gene: TRBJ2-1; CDR3aa: CASSLLLAGDNEQFF
v_gene: TRBV19; j_gene: TRBJ1-5; CDR3aa: CASSMSGNQPQHF
v_gene: TRBV5-1; j_gene: TRBJ2-1; CDR3aa: CASSLVGSGTIYNEQFF
v_gene: TRBV2; j_gene: TRBJ2-7; CDR3aa: CASSVRDTRYSYEQYF
v_gene: TRBV5-8; j_gene: TRBJ1-3; CDR3aa: CASSSTSTGISGNTIYF
v_gene: TRBV2; j_gene: TRBJ1-4; CDR3aa: CASIRVAYEKLFF
v_gene: TRBV30; j_gene: TRBJ1-6; CDR3aa: CAWTGGRTGEIFGNSPLHF
v_gene: TRBV11-2; j_gene: TRBJ2-1; CDR3aa: CASSPRTSGSYNEQFF
v_gene: TRBV1; j_gene: TRBJ2-1; CDR3aa: CTSSGSVSNEQFF
v_gene: TRBV2; j_gene: TRBJ1-5; CDR3aa: CASAGQHNQPQHF
v_gene: TRBV5-1; j_gene: TRBJ1-1; CDR3aa: CASSRGQGADPTEAFF
v_gene: TRBV28; j_gene: TRBJ2-3; CDR3aa: CASSLTPGRDTQYF
v_gene: TRBV5-6; j_gene: TRBJ1-1; CDR3aa: CASSTGPEAFF
v_gene: TRBV7-8; j_gene: TRBJ2-2; CDR3aa: CASSLRDFGDGGTGELFF
v_gene: TRBV19; j_gene: TRBJ1-2; CDR3aa: CASSTMDRAYTF
v_gene: TRBV7-8; j_gene: TRBJ2-7; CDR3aa: CASSLPPGGREQYF
v_gene: TRBV27; j_gene: TRBJ1-2; CDR3aa: CASSISSSGLAVVGYTF
v_gene: TRBV28; j_gene: TRBJ1-2; CDR3aa: CASNERGRGGYTF
v_gene: TRBV28; j_gene: TRBJ2-1; CDR3aa: CASGSPAGSYNEQFF
v_gene: TRBV18; j_gene: TRBJ1-1; CDR3aa: CASSPPSTENTEAFF
v_gene: TRBV5-8; j_gene: TRBJ2-5; CDR3aa: CASSPGRSGEETQYF
v_gene: TRBV29-1; j_gene: TRBJ2-1; CDR3aa: CSGRLAASYNEQFF
v_gene: TRBV16; j_gene: TRBJ1-5; CDR3aa: CASSQQGQQPQHF
v_gene: TRBV11-2; j_gene: TRBJ1-1; CDR3aa: CASKMSRGPPSTEAFF
v_gene: TRBV19; j_gene: TRBJ2-7; CDR3aa: CATTTGGEYEQYF
v_gene: TRBV7-6; j_gene: TRBJ2-7; CDR3aa: CASSTRTGDSYEQYF
v_gene: TRBV5-1; j_gene: TRBJ2-7; CDR3aa: CASSPVVGYEQYF
v_gene: TRBV19; j_gene: TRBJ2-1; CDR3aa: CASSTSGRLGNEQFF
v_gene: TRBV2; j_gene: TRBJ2-1; CDR3aa: CASRFKQGLYNEQFF
v_gene: TRBV6-6; j_gene: TRBJ2-1; CDR3aa: CASSSGLAGNEQFF
v_gene: TRBV18; j_gene: TRBJ2-1; CDR3aa: CASSPPGSYNEQFF
v_gene: TRBV11-2; j_gene: TRBJ2-7; CDR3aa: CASSYRGNYYEQYF
v_gene: TRBV29-1; j_gene: TRBJ2-3; CDR3aa: CSVTNVDTQYF
v_gene: TRBV6-5; j_gene: TRBJ2-1; CDR3aa: CASSMDFRNEQFF
v_gene: TRBV5-1; j_gene: TRBJ2-2; CDR3aa: CASSLRGQGNTGELFF
v_gene: TRBV29-1; j_gene: TRBJ2-7; CDR3aa: CSARTSGNYEQYF
v_gene: TRBV13; j_gene: TRBJ1-2; CDR3aa: CASSLGGQGANFLGYTF
v_gene: TRBV9; j_gene: TRBJ2-5; CDR3aa: CASSVMKTGSRGTQYF
v_gene: TRBV29-1; j_gene: TRBJ2-7; CDR3aa: CSVLQSPGYEQYF
v_gene: TRBV7-9; j_gene: TRBJ1-3; CDR3aa: CASRSIDRGKSSGNTIYF
v_gene: TRBV7-9; j_gene: TRBJ2-3; CDR3aa: CASSFTSQGSRKEDTQYF
v_gene: TRBV4-1; j_gene: TRBJ2-7; CDR3aa: CASSEWRGGEQYF
v_gene: TRBV5-6; j_gene: TRBJ2-7; CDR3aa: CASSSDRSYEQYF
v_gene: TRBV10-1; j_gene: TRBJ1-1; CDR3aa: CASSESVLTEAFF
v_gene: TRBV10-3; j_gene: TRBJ2-7; CDR3aa: CAISDTGDRYEQYF
v_gene: TRBV2; j_gene: TRBJ1-2; CDR3aa: CASTPGQGLYGYTF